The entry below gives a single T cell receptor beta chain sequence along with its context. Its antigen is unidentified. CDR1 and CDR2 from the germline V gene are SNHLY and FYNNEI. V lost 7 bases to trimming and J lost 1 base; unmatched junction nucleotides: 6. The CDR3 length is 15 residues. This record comes from a study of OX40 agonist ivuxolimab in advanced cancers. Study context: Previous treatment with anti-PD-1, anti-PD-L1 or anti-CTLA-4 therapy was allowed; 40% had received some.

TCRdb's table, derived via immunoSEQ multiplex PCR, lists solely in-frame clones and lacks some. Among about 59,000 clones listed, about 87% were seen once. Study-wide results and limits: Patients who responded partially at 0.1-3.0 mg/kg showed clonal expansion ranking among the lowest. The mean number of expanded clones was higher in CD8+ T cells than in CD4+. Blood T cells, both CD4+ and CD8+, expanded clonally by week 6 at 0.1 to 3.0 mg/kg.

The chain combines TRBV2 with TRBJ1-3, with 8 bases aligning to TRBD1. Sequences were derived from CD4+ or CD8+ T cells sorted from blood, sampled in a trial of the OX40 agonist ivuxolimab. The TCR was taken from an adult with an advanced solid tumor such as melanoma, head and neck, liver or kidney cancer. The CDR3 region has the DNA TGTGCCAGCACCAGGGGGCGAAATTCTGGAAACACCATATATTTT. Translation: CASTRGRNSGNTIYF.